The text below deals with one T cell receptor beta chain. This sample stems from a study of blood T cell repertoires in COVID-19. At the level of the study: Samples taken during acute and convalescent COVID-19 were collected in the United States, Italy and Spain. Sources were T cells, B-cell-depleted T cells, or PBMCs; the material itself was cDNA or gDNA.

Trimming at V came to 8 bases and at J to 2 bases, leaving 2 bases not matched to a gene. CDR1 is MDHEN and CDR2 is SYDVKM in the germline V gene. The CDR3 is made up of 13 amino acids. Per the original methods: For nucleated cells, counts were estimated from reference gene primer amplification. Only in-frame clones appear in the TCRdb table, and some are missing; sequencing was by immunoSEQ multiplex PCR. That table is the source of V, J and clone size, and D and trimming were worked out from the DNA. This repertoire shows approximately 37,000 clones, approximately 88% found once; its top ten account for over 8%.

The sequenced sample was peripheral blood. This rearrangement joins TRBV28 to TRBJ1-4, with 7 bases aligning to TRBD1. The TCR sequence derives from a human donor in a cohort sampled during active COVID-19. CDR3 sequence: CASVGGTNEKLFF. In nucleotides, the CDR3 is TGTGCCAGCGTAGGGGGCACTAATGAAAAACTGTTTTTT.